Here is one T cell receptor (beta chain) with its context. The sample belongs to a study of blood T cell repertoires in COVID-19. Across the whole study: Sites across the United States, Italy and Spain contributed samples from acute and convalescent COVID-19.

Per the authors' pipeline: By means of reference gene primer amplification, nucleated cell counts were estimated. Clones were sequenced by immunoSEQ multiplex PCR, and TCRdb holds only the in-frame ones, with some missing. V, J and clone size derive from that table, while D and trimming were established from the DNA sequence. The table records hundreds of thousands of clones, approximately 82% of them present only once. The germline V gene has CDR1 LGHNT and CDR2 FRNRAP. V shed 6 bases, J shed 5 bases, and the junction held 7 bases outside the gene matches. The CDR3 is 14 residues long. The sequence derives from an elderly woman with acute or convalescent COVID-19. This chain joins TRBV12-5 and TRBJ1-1; 9 nucleotides match TRBD1. The sample was peripheral blood. The CDR3 DNA reads as TGTGCTAGTGGCTCCACCGGGACAGGGACTGAAGCTTTCTTT. It yields the protein CASGSTGTGTEAFF.